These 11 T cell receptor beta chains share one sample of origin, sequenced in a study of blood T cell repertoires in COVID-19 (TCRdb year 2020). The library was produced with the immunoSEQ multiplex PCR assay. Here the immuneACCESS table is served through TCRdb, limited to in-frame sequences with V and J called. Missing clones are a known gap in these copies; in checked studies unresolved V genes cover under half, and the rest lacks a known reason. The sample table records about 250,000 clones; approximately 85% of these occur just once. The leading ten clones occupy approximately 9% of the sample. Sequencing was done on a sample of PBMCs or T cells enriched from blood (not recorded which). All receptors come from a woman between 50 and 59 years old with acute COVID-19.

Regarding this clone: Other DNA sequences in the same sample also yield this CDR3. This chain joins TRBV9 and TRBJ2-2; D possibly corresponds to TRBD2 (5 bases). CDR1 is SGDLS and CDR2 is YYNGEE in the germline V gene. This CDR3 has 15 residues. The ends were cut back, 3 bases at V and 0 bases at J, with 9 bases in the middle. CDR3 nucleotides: TGTGCCAGCAGCGACCGGGGTTCGAACACCGGGGAGCTGTTTTTT. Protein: CASSDRGSNTGELFF.

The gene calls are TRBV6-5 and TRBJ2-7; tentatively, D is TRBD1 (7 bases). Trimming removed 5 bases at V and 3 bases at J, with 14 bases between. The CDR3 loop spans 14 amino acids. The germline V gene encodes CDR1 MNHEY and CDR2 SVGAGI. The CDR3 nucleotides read TGTGCCAGCAGTATTCGACAGGGAGGCTACGAGCAGTACTTC. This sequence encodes CASSIRQGGYEQYF.

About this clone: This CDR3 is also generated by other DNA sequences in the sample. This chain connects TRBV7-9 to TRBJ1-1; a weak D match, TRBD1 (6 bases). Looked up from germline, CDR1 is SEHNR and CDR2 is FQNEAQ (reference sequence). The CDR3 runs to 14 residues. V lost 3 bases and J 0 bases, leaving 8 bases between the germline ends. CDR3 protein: CASSLGHVNTEAFF. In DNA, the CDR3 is TGTGCCAGCAGCTTGGGACATGTGAACACTGAAGCTTTCTTT.

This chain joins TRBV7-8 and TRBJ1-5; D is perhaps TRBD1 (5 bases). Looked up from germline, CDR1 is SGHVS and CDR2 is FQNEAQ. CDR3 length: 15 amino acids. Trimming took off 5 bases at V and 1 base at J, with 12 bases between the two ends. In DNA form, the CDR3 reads TGTGCCAGCAGCCCTCAGGGAGGGAGCAATCAGCCCCAGCATTTT. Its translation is CASSPQGGSNQPQHF. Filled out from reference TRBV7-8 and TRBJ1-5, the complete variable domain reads GAGVSQSPRYKVAKRGQDVALRCDPISGHVSLFWYQQALGQGPEFLTYFQNEAQLDKSGLPSDRFFAERPEGSVSTLKIQRTQQEDSAVYLCASSPQGGSNQPQHFGDGTRLSIL.

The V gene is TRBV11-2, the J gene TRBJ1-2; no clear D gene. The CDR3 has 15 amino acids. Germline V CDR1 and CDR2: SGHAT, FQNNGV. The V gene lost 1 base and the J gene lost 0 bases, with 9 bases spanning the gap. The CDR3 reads CASSLGGATNYGYTF. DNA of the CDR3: TGTGCCAGCAGCTTAGGAGGAGCAACTAACTATGGCTACACCTTC.

The CDR3 protein is CASSTLDRGIHSGYTF. CDR3 nucleotide sequence: TGTGCCAGTAGTACCCTGGACAGGGGGATCCACTCGGGCTACACCTTC. This chain uses TRBV19 with TRBJ1-2; 10 bases fit TRBD1. Germline assignment: CDR1 LNHDA and CDR2 SQIVND (reference sequence). This CDR3 spans 16 amino acids. The V and J ends lost 4 bases and 8 bases, in that order; junction bases with no gene match: 13.

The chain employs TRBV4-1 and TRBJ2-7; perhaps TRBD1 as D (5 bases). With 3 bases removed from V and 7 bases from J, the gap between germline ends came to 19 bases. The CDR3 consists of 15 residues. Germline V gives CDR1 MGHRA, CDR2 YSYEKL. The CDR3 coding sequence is TGCGCCAGCAGCCACCCTAAGGATCAGGGCTGGGAGCAGTACTTC. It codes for CASSHPKDQGWEQYF.

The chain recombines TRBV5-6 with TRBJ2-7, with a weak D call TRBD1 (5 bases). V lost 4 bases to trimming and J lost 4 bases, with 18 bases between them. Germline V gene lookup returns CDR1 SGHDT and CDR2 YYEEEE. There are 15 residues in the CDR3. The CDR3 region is CASSELSTDFYEQYF. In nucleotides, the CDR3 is TGTGCCAGCAGCGAACTCTCGACAGATTTTTACGAGCAGTACTTC.

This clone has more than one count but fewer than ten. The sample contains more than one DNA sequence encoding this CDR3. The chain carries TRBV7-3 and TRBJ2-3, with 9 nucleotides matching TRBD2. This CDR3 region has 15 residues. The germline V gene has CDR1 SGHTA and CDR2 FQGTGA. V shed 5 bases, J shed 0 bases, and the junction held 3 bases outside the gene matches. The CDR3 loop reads CASSLAGGSTDTQYF. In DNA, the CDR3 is TGTGCCAGCAGCCTGGCGGGGGGGAGCACAGATACGCAGTATTTT.

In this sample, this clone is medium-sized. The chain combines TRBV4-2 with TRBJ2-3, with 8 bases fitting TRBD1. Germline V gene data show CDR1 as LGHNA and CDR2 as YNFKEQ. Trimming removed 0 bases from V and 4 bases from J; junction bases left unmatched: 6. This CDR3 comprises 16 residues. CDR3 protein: CASSQDPQGAADTQYF. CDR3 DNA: TGTGCCAGCAGCCAAGATCCCCAGGGGGCCGCAGATACGCAGTATTTT.

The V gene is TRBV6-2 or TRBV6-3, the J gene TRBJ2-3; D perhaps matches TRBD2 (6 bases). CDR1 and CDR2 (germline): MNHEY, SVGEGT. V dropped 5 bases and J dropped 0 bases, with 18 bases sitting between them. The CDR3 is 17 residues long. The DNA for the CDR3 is TGTGCCAGCAGTCTTCCCGGGGGTCACACTAGCACAGATACGCAGTATTTT. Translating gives CASSLPGGHTSTDTQYF.